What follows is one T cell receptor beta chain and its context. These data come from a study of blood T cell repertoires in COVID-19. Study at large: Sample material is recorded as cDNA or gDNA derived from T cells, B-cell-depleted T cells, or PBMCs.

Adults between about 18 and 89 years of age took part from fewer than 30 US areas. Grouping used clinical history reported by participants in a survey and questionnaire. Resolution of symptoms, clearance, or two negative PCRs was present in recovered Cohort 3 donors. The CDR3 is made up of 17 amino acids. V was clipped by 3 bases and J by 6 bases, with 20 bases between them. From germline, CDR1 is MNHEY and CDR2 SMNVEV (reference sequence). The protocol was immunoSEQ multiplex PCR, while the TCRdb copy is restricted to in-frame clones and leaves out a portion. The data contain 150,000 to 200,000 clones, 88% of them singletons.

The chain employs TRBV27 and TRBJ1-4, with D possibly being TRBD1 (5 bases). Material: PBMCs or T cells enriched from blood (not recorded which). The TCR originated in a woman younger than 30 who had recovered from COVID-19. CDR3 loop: CASSFTREGSGDEKLFF. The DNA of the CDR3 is TGTGCCAGCAGTTTTACGAGGGAGGGGTCGGGCGATGAAAAACTGTTTTTT.